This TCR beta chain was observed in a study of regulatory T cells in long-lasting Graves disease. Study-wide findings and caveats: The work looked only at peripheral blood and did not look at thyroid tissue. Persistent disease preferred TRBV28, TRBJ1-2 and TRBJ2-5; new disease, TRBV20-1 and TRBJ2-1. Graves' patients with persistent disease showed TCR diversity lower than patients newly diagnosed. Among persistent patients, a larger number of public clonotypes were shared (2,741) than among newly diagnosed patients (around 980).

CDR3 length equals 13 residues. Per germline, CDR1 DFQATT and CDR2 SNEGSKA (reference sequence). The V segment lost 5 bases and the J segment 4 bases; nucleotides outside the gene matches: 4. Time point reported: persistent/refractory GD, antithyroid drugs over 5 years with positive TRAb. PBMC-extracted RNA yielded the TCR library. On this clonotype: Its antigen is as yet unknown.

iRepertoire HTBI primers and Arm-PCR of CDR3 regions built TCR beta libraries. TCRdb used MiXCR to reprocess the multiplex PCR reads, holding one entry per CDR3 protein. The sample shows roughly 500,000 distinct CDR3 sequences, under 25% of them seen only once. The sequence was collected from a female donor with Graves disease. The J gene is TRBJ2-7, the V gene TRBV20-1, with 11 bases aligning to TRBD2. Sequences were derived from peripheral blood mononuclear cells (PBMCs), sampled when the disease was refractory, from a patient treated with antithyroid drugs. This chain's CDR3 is CSASGLAVYEQYF. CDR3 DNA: TGCAGTGCTTCGGGACTAGCGGTGTACGAGCAGTACTTC.